The 18 T cell receptor beta chains below come from one sample, sequenced in a study of early T cells in non-severe SARS-CoV-2 infection. TCRdb independently ran MiXCR on the 5' RACE reads; one entry per CDR3 protein. The sample holds some 40,000 distinct CDR3 sequences, less than 5% seen once. The specimen was whole blood. Source of these receptors: an adult who was a healthcare worker with PCR-confirmed SARS-CoV-2 infection or an uninfected control (not recorded which).

This clonotype was found many times. This sequence joins TRBV29-1 and TRBJ1-2; D uncertain. Germline CDR1 reads SQVTM; CDR2 reads ANQGSEA. The CDR3 sequence is 10 residues long. V gave up 0 bases and J gave up 7 bases, with 3 bases separating them. Here the CDR3 DNA reads TGCAGCGTTGAAGAAAGTGGCTACACCTTC. Protein sequence: CSVEESGYTF.

This clonotype was detected ten times or more. The germline gene is not matched at one end of the junction; a read error may be the cause. The chain uses TRBV20-1 and TRBJ2-7; D possibly matches TRBD1 or TRBD2 (6 bases each). The CDR3 has 15 amino acids. Germline V gives CDR1 DFQATT, CDR2 SNEGSKA (reference sequence). CDR3 in DNA: TGCAGCGCTAGGTTTAACGGGAAGGGGGGCTACGAGCAGTACTTC. Translated: CSARFNGKGGYEQYF.

The sample holds a few counts of this clonotype. This CDR3 reads CASSRPGQLEAFF. Here the CDR3 DNA reads TGTGCCAGCAGCCGACCCGGACAGCTTGAAGCTTTCTTT. The chain has TRBV7-9 and TRBJ1-1; TRBD1 might be the D (6 bases). V was trimmed by 5 bases and J by 7 bases, leaving 14 bases between them. This CDR3 has 13 amino acids. Germline loops: CDR1 SEHNR, CDR2 FQNEAQ (reference sequence).

The genes are TRBV20-1 and TRBJ1-6, with TRBD1 as a possible D gene (5 bases). The ends were cut back, 4 bases at V and 4 bases at J, with 14 bases in the middle. This CDR3 region has 15 residues. Germline values: CDR1 DFQATT, CDR2 SNEGSKA (reference sequence). CDR3 in DNA: TGCAGTGCTAATCCGCCGGGGCCGTATAATTCACCCCTCCACTTT. It translates to CSANPPGPYNSPLHF.

This clonotype was found many times. CDR3 amino acids: CASSNWQGVFGNSPLHF. The CDR3 DNA reads as TGTGCCAGTAGTAACTGGCAGGGCGTGTTCGGTAATTCACCCCTCCACTTT. The chain combines TRBV19 with TRBJ1-6; D might be TRBD1 (5 bases). Trimming took off 4 bases at V and 6 bases at J, with 19 bases between the two ends. Germline V gives CDR1 LNHDA, CDR2 SQIVND (reference sequence). This CDR3 region has 17 residues.

This clonotype was recorded at least ten times. The chain carries TRBV4-1 and TRBJ2-1; D is ambiguous. Germline V lookup: CDR1 MGHRA, CDR2 YSYEKL. Trimming removed 0 bases at V and 2 bases at J, with 5 bases between. The CDR3 extends over 14 amino acids. The CDR3: CASSQDSTYNEQFF. CDR3 nucleotides: TGCGCCAGCAGCCAAGATTCAACCTACAATGAGCAGTTCTTC.

In its sample, this clonotype was seen a few times. V usage is TRBV7-2 and J usage is TRBJ2-7, with a weak D call TRBD2 (6 bases). With 5 bases removed from V and 1 base from J, the gap between germline ends came to 12 bases. This CDR3 is built from 14 residues. The germline V gene encodes CDR1 SGHTA and CDR2 FQGNSA. CDR3 nucleotide sequence: TGTGCCAGCAGCCCGGACGGGGGATCCTACGAGCAGTACTTC. Translated, it gives CASSPDGGSYEQYF.

This clonotype appeared many times. The chain links TRBV7-2 to TRBJ2-2, with a weak D call TRBD1 (6 bases). The CDR3 is made up of 16 amino acids. Trimming removed 3 bases from V and 0 bases from J, with 11 bases in between. Germline V gene sequence: CDR1 SGHTA, CDR2 FQGNSA. CDR3 sequence: CASSFTGQSNTGELFF. The CDR3 region has the DNA TGTGCCAGCAGCTTTACCGGACAGTCGAACACCGGGGAGCTGTTTTTT.

This clonotype was observed a handful of times. The rearrangement joins TRBV6-1 to TRBJ2-5; D not resolved. V lost 2 bases, J lost 2 bases, and 6 bases lay in between. Germline V lookup: CDR1 MNHNS, CDR2 SASEGT. This CDR3 is built from 13 residues. CDR3 nucleotides: TGTGCCAGCAGTGAATGGCCACAAGAGACCCAGTACTTC. The encoded protein is CASSEWPQETQYF.

V is TRBV11-3 and J is TRBJ1-2; D is uncertain. Germline V gene lookup returns CDR1 SGHNT and CDR2 YENEEA. The CDR3 totals 12 residues. The V end lost 5 bases, the J end lost 6 bases, and 10 bases lay between the germline ends. CDR3 protein: CASSARENGYTF. The CDR3 DNA sequence: TGTGCCAGCAGCGCGAGGGAGAATGGCTACACCTTC. The full variable domain, in which reference TRBV11-3 and TRBJ1-2 provide the parts outside the CDR3, is EAGVVQSPRYKIIEKKQPVAFWCNPISGHNTLYWYLQNLGQGPELLIRYENEEAVDDSQLPKDRFSAERLKGVDSTLKIQPAELGDSAVYLCASSARENGYTFGSGTRLTVV.

This clonotype was detected ten times or more. This chain connects TRBV20-1 to TRBJ1-2, with D tentatively TRBD1 (6 bases). Germline V gene data show CDR1 as DFQATT and CDR2 as SNEGSKA (reference sequence). The CDR3 has 12 residues. V was shortened by 6 bases and J by 11 bases, with 19 bases between the two germline ends. The CDR3 here is CSADLQGLGYTF. In DNA form, the CDR3 reads TGCAGTGCCGATCTACAGGGTCTAGGTTACACCTTC.

This clonotype has a count of ten or more. The genes are TRBV12-3 or TRBV12-4 and TRBJ2-7; TRBD1 matches at 10 bases. V gave up 6 bases and J gave up 6 bases; unmatched junction bases: 11. The CDR3 covers 15 residues. In nucleotides, the CDR3 is TGTGCCAGCAGGGACTTGGGACAGGGGCGGGTCGAGCAGTACTTC. Protein sequence: CASRDLGQGRVEQYF.

This clonotype has only a few counts. The genes are TRBV5-8 and TRBJ2-4; TRBD2 agrees at 7 bases. The trim removed 0 bases at V and 4 bases at J, leaving 1 base unmatched. Germline V gives CDR1 SGHTS, CDR2 YDEGEE. The CDR3 is 14 residues long. The CDR3 DNA sequence: TGTGCCAGCAGCTTGGGAGCGGGGAAAAACATTCAGTACTTC. This codes for CASSLGAGKNIQYF.

The chain combines TRBV9 with TRBJ2-4; D is possibly TRBD1 (6 bases). The CDR3 is 13 amino acids. Between the trimmed V and J ends, which lost 0 bases and 6 bases, there was a span of 7 bases. Germline lookup yields CDR1 SGDLS and CDR2 YYNGEE. The CDR3 here is CASSVEQGNIQYF. The CDR3 bases are TGTGCCAGCAGCGTAGAACAGGGAAACATTCAGTACTTC. Using reference TRBV9 and TRBJ2-4 for the parts outside the CDR3, the full variable domain is DSGVTQTPKHLITATGQRVTLRCSPRSGDLSVYWYQQSLDQGLQFLIQYYNGEERAKGNILERFSAQQFPDLHSELNLSSLELGDSALYFCASSVEQGNIQYFGAGTRLSVL.

The sample holds many counts of this clonotype. The chain carries TRBV24-1 and TRBJ2-1; perhaps TRBD1 as D (6 bases). CDR1 is KGHDR, CDR2 SFDVKD, per germline. V was clipped by 7 bases and J by 12 bases, with 12 bases between them. The CDR3 contains 11 residues. The CDR3 DNA sequence: TGTGCCACCAGAGGGGGTGGAGGGCAGTTCTTC. Translating gives CATRGGGGQFF.

This clonotype was counted many times. The chain employs TRBV7-3 and TRBJ2-1; the D gene could be TRBD1 or TRBD2 (5 bases each). Germline assignment: CDR1 SGHTA and CDR2 FQGTGA. CDR3 size: 12 residues. Trimming removed 2 bases from V and 12 bases from J, with 11 bases in between. In DNA, the CDR3 is TGTGCCAGCAGCTTAGGGGCGAGGGGGCAGTTCTTC. Its translation is CASSLGARGQFF.

The sample holds many counts of this clonotype. In nucleotides, the CDR3 is TGTGCCAGCAGGAGGACAGGGGAATCCACTGAAGCTTTCTTT. Its protein is CASRRTGESTEAFF. The rearrangement links TRBV6-5 to TRBJ1-1; 9 nucleotides align to TRBD1. With 6 bases clipped from V and 4 bases from J, the junction kept 6 bases outside the gene matches. Germline-derived CDR1 and CDR2 are MNHEY and SVGAGI. The CDR3 runs 14 residues.

Details on this clonotype: With a much larger clone just one base away, this may be a read error. This chain joins TRBV5-5 and TRBJ2-3, with TRBD2 as a possible D gene (5 bases). The CDR3 has 16 residues. The germline V gene encodes CDR1 SGHKS and CDR2 YYEKEE (reference sequence). For the CDR3, the DNA is TGTGTCAGCAGCTACTCCCCGGGATTATTCACAGATACGCAGTATTTT. Protein sequence: CVSSYSPGLFTDTQYF.